This TCR beta chain was sequenced during a study of CD8 T cells in ankylosing spondylitis. Study findings and constraints: Clones linked to disease, bearing a CD8+ phenotype, were relatively rare in peripheral blood. Blood of patients with ankylosing spondylitis appeared to be characterized by a TCR beta motif of about 8 highly homologous variants. Reactive arthritis synovial fluid and blood were previously reported to contain some motif variants.

This CDR3 spans 14 amino acids. Trimming at V came to 6 bases and at J to 7 bases, leaving 1 base not matched to a gene. Germline loops: CDR1 MGHDK, CDR2 SYGVNS. Of note for this clonotype: Its antigen is unknown.

Each TCR beta library was made by quantitative 5'-RACE that incorporated molecular barcodes. Via MiXCR, TCRdb re-called the 5' RACE reads, giving one row per CDR3 protein. The sample lists some 400,000 distinct CDR3 sequences; 20% to 25% were seen once. The chain joins TRBV25-1 to TRBJ2-2; 14 bases line up with TRBD2. What was sequenced was blood, either unsorted or a sorted T cell fraction (not recorded which). The TCR sequence derives from a male donor with ankylosing spondylitis. As DNA, the CDR3 is TGTGCCAGCAGGGGACTAGCGGGAGTCGGGGAGCTGTTTTTT. Protein product: CASRGLAGVGELFF. The full variable domain, with the rest looked up from reference TRBV25-1 and TRBJ2-2, is EADIYQTPRYLVIGTGKKITLECSQTMGHDKMYWYQQDPGMELHLIHYSYGVNSTEKGDLSSESTVSRIRTEHFPLTLESARPSHTSQYLCASRGLAGVGELFFGEGSRLTVL.